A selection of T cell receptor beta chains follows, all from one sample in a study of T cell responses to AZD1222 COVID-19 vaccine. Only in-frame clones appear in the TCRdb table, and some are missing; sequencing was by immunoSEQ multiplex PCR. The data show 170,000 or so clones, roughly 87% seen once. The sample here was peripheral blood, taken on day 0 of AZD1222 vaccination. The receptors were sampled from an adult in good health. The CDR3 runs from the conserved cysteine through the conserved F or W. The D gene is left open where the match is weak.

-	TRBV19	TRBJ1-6	TGTGCCAGTAGTATGCGTAATTCACCCCTCCACTTT	CASSMRNSPLHF
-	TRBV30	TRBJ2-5	TGTGCCTGGAGTGAGGGGGCGGGGGAGACCCAGTACTTC	CAWSEGAGETQYF
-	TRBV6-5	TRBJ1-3	TGTGCCAGCAGCTTCCGGACAGCTTCTGGAAACACCATATATTTT	CASSFRTASGNTIYF
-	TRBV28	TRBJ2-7	TGTGCCAGCAGTTTATTTGGTGGGGCTAACTACGAGCAGTACTTC	CASSLFGGANYEQYF
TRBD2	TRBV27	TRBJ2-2	TGTGCCAGCAGGCGGCGGGAGTTGGGCGGGGAGCTGTTTTTT	CASRRRELGGELFF
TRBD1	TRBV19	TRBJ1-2	TGTGCCAGTAGTGACGACAGGGGAACTAACTATGGCTACACCTTC	CASSDDRGTNYGYTF
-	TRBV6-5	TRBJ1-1	TGTGCCAGCAGACTAAGGGGGGGAGAAACTGAAGCTTTCTTT	CASRLRGGETEAFF
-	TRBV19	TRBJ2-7	TGTGCCAGTAGTATTTCCCAGGTCTACGAGCAGTACTTC	CASSISQVYEQYF
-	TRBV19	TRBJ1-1	TGTGCCAGTAGTATAGGGGCAGGGCGAGGACTTGAAGCTTTCTTT	CASSIGAGRGLEAFF
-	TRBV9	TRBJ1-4	TGTGCCAGCAGCCCCCCGGGTCAGACGATTAATGAAAAACTGTTTTTT	CASSPPGQTINEKLFF
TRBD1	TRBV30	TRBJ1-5	TGTGCCTGGAGTGTCAAGGGGGCGCCGGAGCCCCAGCATTTT	CAWSVKGAPEPQHF
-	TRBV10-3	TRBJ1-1	TGTGCCATCGGGGGGGCTCCGATGAACACTGAAGCTTTCTTT	CAIGGAPMNTEAFF
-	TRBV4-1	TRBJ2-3	TGCGCCAGCAGCCCGGGCGGAGGCGCGCAGTATTTT	CASSPGGGAQYF